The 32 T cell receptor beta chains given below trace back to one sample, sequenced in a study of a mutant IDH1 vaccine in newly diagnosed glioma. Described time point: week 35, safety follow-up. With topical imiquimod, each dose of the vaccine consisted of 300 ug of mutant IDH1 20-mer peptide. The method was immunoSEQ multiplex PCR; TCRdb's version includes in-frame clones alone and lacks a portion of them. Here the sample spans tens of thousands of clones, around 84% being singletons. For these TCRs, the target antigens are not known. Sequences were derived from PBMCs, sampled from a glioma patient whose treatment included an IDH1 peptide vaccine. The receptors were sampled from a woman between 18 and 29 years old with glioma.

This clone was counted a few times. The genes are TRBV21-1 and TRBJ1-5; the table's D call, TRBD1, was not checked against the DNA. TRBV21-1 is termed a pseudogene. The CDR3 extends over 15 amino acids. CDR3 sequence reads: CASSLRYKGNQPQHF. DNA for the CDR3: TGTGCCAGCAGCCTCCGCTATAAGGGGAATCAGCCCCAGCATTTT.

The CDR3 region is CASSQDGLGLAGEPSSYEQYF. As DNA, the CDR3 is TGTGCCAGCAGCCAAGATGGCTTGGGACTAGCGGGAGAACCCTCCTCCTACGAGCAGTACTTC. The chain links TRBV4-2 to TRBJ2-7; TRBD2 matches 14 bases. Germline assignment: CDR1 LGHNA and CDR2 YNFKEQ. V trimming: 0 bases; J trimming: 0 bases; junction bases outside the gene matches: 13. This CDR3 has 21 amino acids.

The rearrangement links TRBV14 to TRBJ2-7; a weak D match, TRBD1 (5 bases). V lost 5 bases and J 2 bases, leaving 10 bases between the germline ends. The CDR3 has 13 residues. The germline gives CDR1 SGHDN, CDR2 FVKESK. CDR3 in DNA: TGTGCCAGCAGCTACGACAGAGCCTACGAGCAGTACTTC. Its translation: CASSYDRAYEQYF.

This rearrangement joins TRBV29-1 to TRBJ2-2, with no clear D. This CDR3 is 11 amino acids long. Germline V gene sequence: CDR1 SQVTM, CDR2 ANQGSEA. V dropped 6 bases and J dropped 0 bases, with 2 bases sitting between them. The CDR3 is CSVTNTGELFF. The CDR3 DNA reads TGCAGCGTGACGAACACCGGGGAGCTGTTTTTT.

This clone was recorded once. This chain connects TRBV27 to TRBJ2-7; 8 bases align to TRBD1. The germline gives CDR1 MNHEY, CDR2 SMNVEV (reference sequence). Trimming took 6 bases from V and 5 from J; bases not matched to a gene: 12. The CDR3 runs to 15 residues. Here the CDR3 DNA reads TGTGCCAGCAGCCCGACCAGGACAGGGTTACACGAGCAGTACTTC. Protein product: CASSPTRTGLHEQYF.

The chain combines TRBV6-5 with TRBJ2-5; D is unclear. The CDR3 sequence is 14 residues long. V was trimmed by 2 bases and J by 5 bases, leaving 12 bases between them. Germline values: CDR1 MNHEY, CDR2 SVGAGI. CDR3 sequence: CASSYGEVGETQYF. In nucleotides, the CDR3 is TGTGCCAGCAGTTACGGCGAGGTTGGGGAGACCCAGTACTTC.

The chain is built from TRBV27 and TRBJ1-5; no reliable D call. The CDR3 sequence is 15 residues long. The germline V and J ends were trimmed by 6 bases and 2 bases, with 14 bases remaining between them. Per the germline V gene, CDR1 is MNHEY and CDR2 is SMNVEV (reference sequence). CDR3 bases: TGTGCCAGCAGCCGCACCCGGGATGGCAATCAGCCCCAGCATTTT. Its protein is CASSRTRDGNQPQHF.

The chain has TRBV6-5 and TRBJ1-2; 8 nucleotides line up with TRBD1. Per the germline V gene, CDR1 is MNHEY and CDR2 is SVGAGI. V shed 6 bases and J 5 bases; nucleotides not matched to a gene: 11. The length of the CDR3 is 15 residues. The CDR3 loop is CASSHPRGQGYGYTF. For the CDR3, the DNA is TGTGCCAGCAGCCACCCCAGGGGGCAAGGTTATGGCTACACCTTC.

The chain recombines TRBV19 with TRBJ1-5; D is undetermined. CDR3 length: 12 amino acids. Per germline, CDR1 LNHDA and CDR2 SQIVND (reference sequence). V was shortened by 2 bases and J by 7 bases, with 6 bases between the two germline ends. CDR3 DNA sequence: TGTGCCAGTAGTATAACGGAACAGCCCCAGCATTTT. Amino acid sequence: CASSITEQPQHF.

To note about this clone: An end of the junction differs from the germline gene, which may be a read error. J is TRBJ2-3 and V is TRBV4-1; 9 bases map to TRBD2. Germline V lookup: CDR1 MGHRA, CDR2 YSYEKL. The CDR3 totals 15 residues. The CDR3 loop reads CASSQTGTSIDTQYF. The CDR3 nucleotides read TGCGCCAGCAGCCAGACCGGGACTAGCATAGATACGCAGTATTTT.

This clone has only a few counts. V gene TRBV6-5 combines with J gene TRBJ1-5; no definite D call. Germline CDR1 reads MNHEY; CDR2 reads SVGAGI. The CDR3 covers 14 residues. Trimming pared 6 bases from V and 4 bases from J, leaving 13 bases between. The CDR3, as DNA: TGTGCCAGCAGCGCAAAGGACGCAAATCAGCCCCAGCATTTT. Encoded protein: CASSAKDANQPQHF.

CDR3 DNA sequence: TGTGCCAGCAGCTTGGCCGGTGAACCGTACAATGAGCAGTTCTTC. Its protein product is CASSLAGEPYNEQFF. The chain couples TRBV5-5 to TRBJ2-1; no firm D call. V was trimmed by 0 bases and J by 4 bases, leaving 11 bases between them. The CDR3 extends over 15 amino acids. The germline CDR1 and CDR2 sequences are SGHKS and YYEKEE (reference sequence). Drawing the rest from reference TRBV5-5 and TRBJ2-1, the complete variable domain is DAGVTQSPTHLIKTRGQQVTLRCSPISGHKSVSWYQQVLGQGPQFIFQYYEKEERGRGNFPDRFSARQFPNYSSELNVNALLLGDSALYLCASSLAGEPYNEQFFGPGTRLTVL.

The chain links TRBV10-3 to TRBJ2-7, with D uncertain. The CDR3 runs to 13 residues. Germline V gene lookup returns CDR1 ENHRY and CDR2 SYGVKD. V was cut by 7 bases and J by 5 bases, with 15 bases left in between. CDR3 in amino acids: CAIMGLSVDEQYF. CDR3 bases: TGTGCCATCATGGGTCTGTCCGTGGACGAGCAGTACTTC.

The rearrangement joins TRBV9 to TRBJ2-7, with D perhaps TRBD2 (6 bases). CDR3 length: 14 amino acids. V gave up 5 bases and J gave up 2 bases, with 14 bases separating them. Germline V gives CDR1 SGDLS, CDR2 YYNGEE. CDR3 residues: CASSIGGMTYEQYF. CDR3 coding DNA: TGTGCCAGCAGTATAGGCGGGATGACCTACGAGCAGTACTTC.

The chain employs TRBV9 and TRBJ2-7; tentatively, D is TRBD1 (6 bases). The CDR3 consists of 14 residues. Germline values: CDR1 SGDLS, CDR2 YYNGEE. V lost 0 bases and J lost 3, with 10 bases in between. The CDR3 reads CASSVATGHYEQYF. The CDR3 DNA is TGTGCCAGCAGCGTAGCTACAGGGCACTACGAGCAGTACTTC.

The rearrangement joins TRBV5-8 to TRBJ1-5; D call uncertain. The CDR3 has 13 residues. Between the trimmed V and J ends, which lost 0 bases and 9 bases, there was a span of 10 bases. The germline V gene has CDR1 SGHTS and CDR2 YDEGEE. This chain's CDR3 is CASSLGTLGPQHF. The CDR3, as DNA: TGTGCCAGCAGCTTGGGGACGCTTGGGCCCCAGCATTTT.

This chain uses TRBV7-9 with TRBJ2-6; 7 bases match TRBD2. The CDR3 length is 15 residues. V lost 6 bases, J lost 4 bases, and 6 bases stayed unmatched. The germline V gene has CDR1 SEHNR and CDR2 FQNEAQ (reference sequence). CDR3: CASSSDGRGANVLTF. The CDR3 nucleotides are TGTGCCAGCAGTTCGGACGGGAGGGGGGCCAACGTCCTGACTTTC.

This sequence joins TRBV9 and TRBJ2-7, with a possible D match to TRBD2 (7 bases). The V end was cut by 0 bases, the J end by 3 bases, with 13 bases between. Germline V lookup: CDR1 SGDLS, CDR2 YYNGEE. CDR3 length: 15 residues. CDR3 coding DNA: TGTGCCAGCAGCGTAGCTGGCGGGGGCAGCTACGAGCAGTACTTC. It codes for CASSVAGGGSYEQYF.

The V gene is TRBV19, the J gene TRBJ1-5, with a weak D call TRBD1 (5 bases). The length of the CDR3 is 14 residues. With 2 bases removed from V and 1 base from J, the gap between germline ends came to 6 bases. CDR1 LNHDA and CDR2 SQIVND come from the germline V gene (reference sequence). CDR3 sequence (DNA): TGTGCCAGTAGTATATCAGGGAGCAATCAGCCCCAGCATTTT. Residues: CASSISGSNQPQHF.

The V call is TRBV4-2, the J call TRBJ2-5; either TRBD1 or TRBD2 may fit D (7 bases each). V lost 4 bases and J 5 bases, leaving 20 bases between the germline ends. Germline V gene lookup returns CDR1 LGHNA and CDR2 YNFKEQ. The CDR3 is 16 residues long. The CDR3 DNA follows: TGTGCCAGCAGCCGCCTCCAGGGGGGGGGATCGGAGACCCAGTACTTC. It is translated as CASSRLQGGGSETQYF.

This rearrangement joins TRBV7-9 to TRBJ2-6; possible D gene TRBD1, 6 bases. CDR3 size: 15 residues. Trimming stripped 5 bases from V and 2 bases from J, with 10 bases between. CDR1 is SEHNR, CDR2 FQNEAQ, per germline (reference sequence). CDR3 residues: CASSARQAGANVLTF. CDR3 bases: TGTGCCAGCAGCGCGCGACAGGCTGGGGCCAACGTCCTGACTTTC.

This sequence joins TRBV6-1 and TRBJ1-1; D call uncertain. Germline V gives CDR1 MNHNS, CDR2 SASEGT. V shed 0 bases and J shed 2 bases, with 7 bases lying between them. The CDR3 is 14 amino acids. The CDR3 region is CASSEAPSNTEAFF. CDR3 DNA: TGTGCCAGCAGTGAAGCGCCTAGTAACACTGAAGCTTTCTTT.

For the CDR3, the DNA is TGCGCCAGCAGCCCCCCGGGGCTAGCGGGGGGGACCCAAGAGACCCAGTACTTC. Translated, it gives CASSPPGLAGGTQETQYF. V and J are TRBV4-1 and TRBJ2-5; 12 bases are shared with TRBD2. Trimming took 4 bases from V and 1 from J; bases not matched to a gene: 10. CDR1 MGHRA and CDR2 YSYEKL come from the germline V gene. CDR3 length equals 18 residues.

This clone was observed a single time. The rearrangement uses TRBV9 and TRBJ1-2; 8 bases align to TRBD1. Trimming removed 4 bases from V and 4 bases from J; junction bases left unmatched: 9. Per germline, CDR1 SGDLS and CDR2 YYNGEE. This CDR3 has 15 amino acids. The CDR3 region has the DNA TGTGCCAGCAGCCCCACCGGACAGGGCCTCTATGGCTACACCTTC. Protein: CASSPTGQGLYGYTF.

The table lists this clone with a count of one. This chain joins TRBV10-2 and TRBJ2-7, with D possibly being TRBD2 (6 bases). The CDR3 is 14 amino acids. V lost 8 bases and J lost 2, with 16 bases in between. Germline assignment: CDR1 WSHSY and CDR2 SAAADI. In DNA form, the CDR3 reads TGCGCCAGCTCGCCAGCGGGCGGAACCTACGAGCAGTACTTC. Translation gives CASSPAGGTYEQYF.

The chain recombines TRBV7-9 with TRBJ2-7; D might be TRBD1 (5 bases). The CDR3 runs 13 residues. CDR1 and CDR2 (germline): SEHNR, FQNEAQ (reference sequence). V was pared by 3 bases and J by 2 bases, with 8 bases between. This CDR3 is CASSFWGPYEQYF. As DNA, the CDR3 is TGTGCCAGCAGCTTTTGGGGCCCCTACGAGCAGTACTTC.

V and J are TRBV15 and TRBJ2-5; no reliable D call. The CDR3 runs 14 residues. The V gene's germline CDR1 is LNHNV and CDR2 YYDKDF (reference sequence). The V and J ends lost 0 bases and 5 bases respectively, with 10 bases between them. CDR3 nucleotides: TGTGCCACCAGCAGAGATTTTTCGGAGGAGACCCAGTACTTC. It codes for CATSRDFSEETQYF.

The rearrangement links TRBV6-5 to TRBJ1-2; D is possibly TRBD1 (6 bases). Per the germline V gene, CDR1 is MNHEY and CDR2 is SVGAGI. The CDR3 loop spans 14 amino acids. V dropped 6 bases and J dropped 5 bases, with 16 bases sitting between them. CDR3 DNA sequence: TGTGCCAGCAGCCGAGCTACAGGGAAATATGGCTACACCTTC. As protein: CASSRATGKYGYTF.

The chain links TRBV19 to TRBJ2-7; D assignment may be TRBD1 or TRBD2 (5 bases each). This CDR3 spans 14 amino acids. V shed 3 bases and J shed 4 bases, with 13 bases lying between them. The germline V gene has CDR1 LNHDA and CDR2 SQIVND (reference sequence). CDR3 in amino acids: CASSIGTDKYEQYF. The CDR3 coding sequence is TGTGCCAGTAGTATCGGGACGGATAAATACGAGCAGTACTTC.

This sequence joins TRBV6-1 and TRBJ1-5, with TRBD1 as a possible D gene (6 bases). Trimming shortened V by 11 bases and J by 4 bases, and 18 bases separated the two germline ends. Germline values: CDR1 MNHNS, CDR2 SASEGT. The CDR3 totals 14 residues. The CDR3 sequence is CACSGGGGNQPQHF. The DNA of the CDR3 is TGTGCCTGCTCGGGAGGGGGAGGAAATCAGCCCCAGCATTTT.

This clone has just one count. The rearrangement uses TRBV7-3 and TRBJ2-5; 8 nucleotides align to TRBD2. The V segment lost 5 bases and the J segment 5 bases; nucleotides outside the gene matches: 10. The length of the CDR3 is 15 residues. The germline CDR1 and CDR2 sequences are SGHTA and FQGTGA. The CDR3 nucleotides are TGTGCCAGCAGCCTCGGGGCGGGGGGCGGGGAGACCCAGTACTTC. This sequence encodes CASSLGAGGGETQYF.

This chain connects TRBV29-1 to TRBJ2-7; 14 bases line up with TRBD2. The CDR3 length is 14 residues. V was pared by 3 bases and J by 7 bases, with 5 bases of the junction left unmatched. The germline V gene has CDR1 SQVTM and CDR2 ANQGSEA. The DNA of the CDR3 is TGCAGCGTTGATAAGGGACTAGCGGGAGTTGAGCAGTACTTC. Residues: CSVDKGLAGVEQYF.